The 32 T cell receptor beta chains below come from one sample, sequenced in a study of cytomegalovirus exposure and HLA in healthy donors. This PCR relied on a set of 60 Vbeta primers and 13 Jbeta primers. The data were produced by immunoSEQ multiplex PCR, yet TCRdb's version contains in-frame clones alone and is incomplete. The sample holds some 160,000 clones, around four fifths seen once. The source material was PBMCs. These receptors were obtained from a male donor in good health and CMV-seronegative.

This chain joins TRBV5-4 and TRBJ1-2, with 7 bases identical to TRBD1. V lost 0 bases and J lost 4; bases outside the gene matches: 9. The V gene's germline CDR1 is SGHNT and CDR2 YYREEE (reference sequence). The CDR3 runs 16 residues. CDR3 region: CASSLGQGVFFYGYTF. DNA for the CDR3: TGTGCCAGCAGCTTGGGGCAGGGGGTCTTCTTCTATGGCTACACCTTC.

V and J are TRBV9 and TRBJ1-5; 8 nucleotides align to TRBD1. Germline trimming cut 3 bases from V and 4 bases from J; bases unmatched to any gene: 9. In germline, CDR1 is SGDLS, CDR2 YYNGEE. CDR3 length: 16 amino acids. This CDR3 is CASSAGTGTRNQPQHF. The CDR3 DNA sequence: TGTGCCAGCAGCGCCGGGACAGGTACACGAAATCAGCCCCAGCATTTT.

The V gene is TRBV5-1, the J gene TRBJ2-5; the D gene is possibly TRBD1 (6 bases). CDR3 size: 14 residues. V shed 2 bases and J shed 2 bases, with 10 bases lying between them. The germline V gene has CDR1 SGHRS and CDR2 YFSETQ. The CDR3, as DNA: TGCGCCAGCAGCTTAGGACAGAGACAAGAGACCCAGTACTTC. Translated, it gives CASSLGQRQETQYF.

The chain joins TRBV30 to TRBJ2-7; 12 nucleotides agree with TRBD1. Trimming at V came to 4 bases and at J to 9 bases, leaving 10 bases not matched to a gene. This CDR3 comprises 14 residues. CDR1 and CDR2 from the germline V gene are GTSNPN and SVGIG (reference sequence). CDR3 in amino acids: CAWTGTGGLGAQYF. The CDR3 nucleotides are TGTGCCTGGACCGGGACAGGGGGCTTGGGGGCGCAGTACTTC.

The sample holds one count of this clone. The chain has TRBV5-5 and TRBJ1-2, with 10 nucleotides matching TRBD1. The germline V gene encodes CDR1 SGHKS and CDR2 YYEKEE (reference sequence). This CDR3 has 15 residues. Trimming took 2 bases from V and 6 from J; bases not matched to a gene: 7. CDR3 DNA: TGTGCCAGCAGCTTTAGGGACAGGGGTTTAAATGGCTACACCTTC. Its translation is CASSFRDRGLNGYTF.

V gene TRBV4-3 combines with J gene TRBJ2-2; maybe TRBD1 (5 bases). The CDR3 is 12 residues long. The ends were cut back, 3 bases at V and 8 bases at J, with 7 bases in the middle. CDR1 is LGHNA and CDR2 is YSLEER in the germline V gene. Written as DNA, the CDR3 is TGCGCCAGCAGCCACCGACAGGGGGAGCTGTTTTTT. Translation: CASSHRQGELFF.

This clone was picked up one time. CDR3 residues: CASSLGQGRTNEKLFF. The CDR3 region has the DNA TGTGCCAGCAGCCTTGGACAGGGGCGAACTAATGAAAAACTGTTTTTT. The V call is TRBV9, the J call TRBJ1-4; 9 bases map to TRBD1. Germline V gives CDR1 SGDLS, CDR2 YYNGEE. The CDR3 has 16 residues. The trim removed 4 bases at V and 1 base at J, leaving 5 bases unmatched. The full variable domain, in which reference TRBV9 and TRBJ1-4 provide the parts outside the CDR3, is DSGVTQTPKHLITATGQRVTLRCSPRSGDLSVYWYQQSLDQGLQFLIQYYNGEERAKGNILERFSAQQFPDLHSELNLSSLELGDSALYFCASSLGQGRTNEKLFFGSGTQLSVL.

This rearrangement joins TRBV7-9 to TRBJ2-1; the match to TRBD1 covers 7 bases. From germline, CDR1 is SEHNR and CDR2 FQNEAQ (reference sequence). There are 16 residues in the CDR3. Unmatched junction bases numbered 8, after V lost 5 bases and J lost 1 base. CDR3 residues: CASSPRNRGSYNEQFF. The DNA for the CDR3 is TGTGCCAGCAGCCCAAGGAACAGGGGATCCTACAATGAGCAGTTCTTC.

This clone was observed a handful of times. The chain links TRBV6-1 to TRBJ2-1; TRBD2 aligns across 7 bases. Trimming at V came to 4 bases and at J to 0 bases, leaving 6 bases not matched to a gene. The germline V gene encodes CDR1 MNHNS and CDR2 SASEGT. The CDR3 totals 16 residues. The CDR3 spells CASSAREGNSYNEQFF. DNA of the CDR3: TGTGCCAGCAGTGCCAGGGAGGGGAACTCCTACAATGAGCAGTTCTTC.

The chain combines TRBV5-1 with TRBJ2-7, with TRBD1 as a possible D gene (7 bases). The CDR3 has 14 residues. The germline gives CDR1 SGHRS, CDR2 YFSETQ. V was trimmed by 9 bases and J by 6 bases, leaving 22 bases between them. The CDR3 DNA reads as TGCGCCACATCCCGAACAGGGGAGGCCGGCGAGCAGTACTTC. Translating gives CATSRTGEAGEQYF. The full variable domain, in which reference TRBV5-1 and TRBJ2-7 provide the parts outside the CDR3, is KAGVTQTPRYLIKTRGQQVTLSCSPISGHRSVSWYQQTPGQGLQFLFEYFSETQRNKGNFPGRFSGRQFSNSRSEMNVSTLELGDSALYLCATSRTGEAGEQYFGPGTRLTVT.

The chain links TRBV7-6 to TRBJ2-1, with 11 bases identical to TRBD2. CDR3 size: 16 residues. The ends lost 4 bases at V and 4 bases at J; junction bases unmatched: 6. Germline V gene data show CDR1 as SGHVS and CDR2 as FNYEAQ. The CDR3 DNA reads as TGTGCCAGCAGCTCGCTAGCGGGGGGCAATTACAATGAGCAGTTCTTC. Translated: CASSSLAGGNYNEQFF.

The CDR3 is CARPSGKLWKNTIYF. The DNA of the CDR3 is TGTGCCAGACCTTCAGGGAAGTTATGGAAAAACACCATATATTTT. The chain joins TRBV14 to TRBJ1-3, with D possibly TRBD1 on 5 matching bases. V was trimmed by 9 bases and J by 6 bases, leaving 21 bases between them. The CDR3 spans 15 residues. The V gene's germline CDR1 is SGHDN and CDR2 FVKESK.

V and J are TRBV4-3 and TRBJ2-7, with 9 bases fitting TRBD1. V lost 1 base, J lost 6 bases, and 7 bases stayed unmatched. Germline CDR1 is LGHNA and CDR2 is YSLEER. The CDR3 contains 15 residues. The CDR3 region is CASSQVIGTGSEQYF. The CDR3 DNA is TGCGCCAGCAGCCAAGTCATCGGGACAGGGTCCGAGCAGTACTTC.

This clone has just a few counts. The chain couples TRBV4-2 to TRBJ2-5, with TRBD2 matching 7 bases. V dropped 7 bases and J dropped 0; count of bases not matched to a gene: 11. This CDR3 comprises 16 residues. Germline values: CDR1 LGHNA, CDR2 YNFKEQ. The CDR3 sequence: CASTTTGTNDQETQYF. The CDR3 coding sequence is TGTGCCAGCACTACTACCGGGACTAACGACCAAGAGACCCAGTACTTC.

The chain joins TRBV4-2 to TRBJ1-4; 9 bases match TRBD1. J gave up 7 bases and V 1 base, and 4 bases lay outside the gene matches. From germline, CDR1 is LGHNA and CDR2 YNFKEQ. CDR3 length: 15 amino acids. The chain's CDR3 is CASSQARQGGEKLFF. CDR3 DNA sequence: TGTGCCAGCAGCCAAGCCCGACAGGGGGGTGAAAAACTGTTTTTT.

This clone was detected a few times. The chain is built from TRBV6-1 and TRBJ2-5; TRBD2 matches 7 bases. Germline lookup yields CDR1 MNHNS and CDR2 SASEGT. The CDR3 has 14 amino acids. Trimming at V came to 5 bases and at J to 0 bases, leaving 3 bases not matched to a gene. Here the CDR3 DNA reads TGTGCCAGCAGTCCGCTAGCGGACCAAGAGACCCAGTACTTC. Amino acids: CASSPLADQETQYF.

There are a few counts of this clone. This CDR3 reads CASSLGDRGREQYF. CDR3 DNA sequence: TGTGCCAGCAGCTTGGGGGACAGGGGGCGAGAGCAGTACTTC. The chain employs TRBV5-6 and TRBJ2-7, with 12 bases aligning to TRBD1. CDR3 length equals 14 residues. V shed 0 bases, J shed 7 bases, and the junction held 2 bases outside the gene matches. CDR1 is SGHDT and CDR2 is YYEEEE in the germline V gene.

The chain recombines TRBV5-1 with TRBJ2-1; 9 bases agree with TRBD1. After removal of 5 bases from V and 3 bases from J, the junction contained 9 bases not matched to a gene. Germline-derived CDR1 and CDR2 are SGHRS and YFSETQ. The CDR3 has 16 residues. CDR3 amino acids: CASRTGGLSFYNEQFF. The CDR3 DNA is TGCGCCAGCAGAACAGGGGGCCTGTCATTCTACAATGAGCAGTTCTTC.

CDR3: CASSNLGQGNEQYF. CDR3 sequence (DNA): TGTGCCAGCAGCAACTTGGGACAGGGTAACGAGCAGTACTTC. V is TRBV11-2 and J is TRBJ2-7; 9 bases line up with TRBD1. CDR1 and CDR2 (germline): SGHAT, FQNNGV. The CDR3 length is 14 residues. V trimming: 5 bases; J trimming: 5 bases; junction bases outside the gene matches: 7.

DNA of the CDR3: TGTGCCAGCGCCCGAGGGGGTGAAGCTTTCTTT. Translation: CASARGGEAFF. The genes are TRBV27 and TRBJ1-1, with D possibly TRBD1 on 6 matching bases. The germline gives CDR1 MNHEY, CDR2 SMNVEV (reference sequence). The CDR3 loop spans 11 amino acids. The V and J ends lost 8 bases and 7 bases respectively, with 11 bases between them.

This chain links TRBV14 with TRBJ1-2; D is uncertain. Looked up from germline, CDR1 is SGHDN and CDR2 is FVKESK. The length of the CDR3 is 14 residues. V was pared by 0 bases and J by 2 bases, with 7 bases between. The CDR3, as DNA: TGTGCCAGCAGCCAAGATAGGCGGAACTATGGCTACACCTTC. Translation gives CASSQDRRNYGYTF.

The chain links TRBV11-3 to TRBJ2-3; 11 positions match TRBD2. Germline trimming cut 4 bases from V and 3 bases from J; bases unmatched to any gene: 6. This CDR3 has 16 residues. From germline, CDR1 is SGHNT and CDR2 YENEEA. The CDR3: CASSSRSGGATDTQYF. The CDR3 region has the DNA TGTGCCAGCAGCTCCCGTAGCGGGGGGGCTACAGATACGCAGTATTTT.

The gene calls are TRBV4-3 and TRBJ2-1; 7 nucleotides agree with TRBD1. The CDR3 loop spans 16 amino acids. Germline V CDR1 and CDR2: LGHNA, YSLEER. The J segment lost 10 bases and the V segment lost 3 bases, leaving 15 bases of the junction unmatched. The CDR3 protein is CASSQDPQGKYGEQFF. For the CDR3, the DNA is TGCGCCAGCAGCCAGGATCCACAGGGGAAATACGGGGAGCAGTTCTTC.

This chain joins TRBV28 and TRBJ1-2; the D gene is possibly TRBD1 (5 bases). Trimming pared 8 bases from V and 6 bases from J, leaving 13 bases between. The length of the CDR3 is 12 residues. Looked up from germline, CDR1 is MDHEN and CDR2 is SYDVKM. CDR3 residues: CASGAIQNGYTF. The CDR3 nucleotides are TGTGCCAGCGGGGCGATTCAGAATGGCTACACCTTC.

The V call is TRBV19, the J call TRBJ2-1; TRBD2 matches 12 bases. Germline V CDR1 and CDR2: LNHDA, SQIVND (reference sequence). The CDR3 loop spans 16 amino acids. V lost 4 bases, J lost 3 bases, and 4 bases stayed unmatched. The CDR3, as DNA: TGTGCCAGTAGTACCCAGACTAGCGGGAGCTACAATGAGCAGTTCTTC. Translation gives CASSTQTSGSYNEQFF.

This rearrangement joins TRBV6-5 to TRBJ2-1; 9 bases line up with TRBD2. The CDR3 runs to 15 residues. Germline V gene data show CDR1 as MNHEY and CDR2 as SVGAGI. The V and J ends lost 8 bases and 4 bases, in that order; junction bases with no gene match: 9. The CDR3 spells CASFNAGGGYNEQFF. In DNA form, the CDR3 reads TGTGCCAGCTTCAATGCGGGGGGGGGTTACAATGAGCAGTTCTTC.

This chain uses TRBV7-2 with TRBJ1-2; D perhaps matches TRBD1 (6 bases). Trimming took off 3 bases at V and 3 bases at J, with 11 bases between the two ends. The CDR3 loop spans 14 amino acids. Germline CDR1 SGHTA, CDR2 FQGNSA. The CDR3 nucleotides are TGTGCCAGCAGCTTTGGGGGCTCGGACTATGGCTACACCTTC. This translates into CASSFGGSDYGYTF.

The chain carries TRBV2 and TRBJ2-7; possibly TRBD2 for D (6 bases). CDR1 and CDR2 (germline): SNHLY, FYNNEI. This CDR3 is built from 13 residues. V gave up 2 bases and J gave up 3 bases, with 8 bases separating them. CDR3 residues: CASSEWRVYEQYF. Here the CDR3 DNA reads TGTGCCAGCAGTGAATGGAGGGTCTACGAGCAGTACTTC.

This rearrangement joins TRBV6-5 to TRBJ1-3; D unclear. This CDR3 has 13 amino acids. Trimming shortened V by 7 bases and J by 0 bases, and 7 bases separated the two germline ends. Germline V gene data show CDR1 as MNHEY and CDR2 as SVGAGI. CDR3 DNA: TGTGCCAGCAAGCTAAGCTCTGGAAACACCATATATTTT. Translated, it gives CASKLSSGNTIYF.

V and J are TRBV10-3 and TRBJ2-7; 8 positions agree with TRBD1. CDR1 is ENHRY and CDR2 is SYGVKD in the germline V gene. Germline trimming cut 4 bases from V and 0 bases from J; bases unmatched to any gene: 5. CDR3 length equals 15 residues. CDR3 protein: CAISGPGTGSYEQYF. CDR3 coding DNA: TGTGCCATCAGTGGGCCCGGGACAGGCTCCTACGAGCAGTACTTC.

This clone was seen a few times. This rearrangement joins TRBV30 to TRBJ1-1, with a possible D match to TRBD1 (6 bases). The CDR3 covers 14 residues. The V end was cut by 2 bases, the J end by 1 base, with 11 bases between. Germline CDR1 is GTSNPN and CDR2 is SVGIG (reference sequence). CDR3 in amino acids: CAWSPMDRNTEAFF. CDR3 DNA sequence: TGTGCCTGGAGTCCCATGGACAGGAACACTGAAGCTTTCTTT.

This clone was detected a few times. V is TRBV28 and J is TRBJ2-7, with unresolved D. The CDR3 consists of 13 residues. Germline V gene sequence: CDR1 MDHEN, CDR2 SYDVKM. With 2 bases removed from V and 7 bases from J, the gap between germline ends came to 12 bases. The CDR3 nucleotides are TGTGCCAGCAGTTTAAGCCTTCCGGTTGAGCAGTACTTC. It is translated as CASSLSLPVEQYF.